The rows below give T cell receptor beta chains drawn from one sample of a study of shared clonotypes between healthy human individuals. Assay used: immunoSEQ multiplex PCR; TCRdb lists only in-frame clones, some missing. The repertoire includes 750,000 to 1,000,000 clones, roughly 92% of them detected once, and under 30% sits in the top ten. The specimen sequenced was naive CD8+ T cells sorted from blood. These receptors originate from a man aged 25-40 years in good health. CDR3s include the opening cysteine and the closing phenylalanine or tryptophan.

TRBJ2-7 | TRBV7-2 | CASSSPGATHSYEQYF
TRBJ1-1 | TRBV2 | CASSEAGGRVTEAFF
TRBJ2-1 | TRBV4-2 | CASSQSSSGTPTYNEQFF
TRBJ1-1 | TRBV29-1 | CSVSPSFTGMNTEAFF
TRBJ2-3 | TRBV13 | CASSHTSGRTDTQYF
TRBJ2-1 | TRBV7-9 | CASSRAGSSYNEQFF
TRBJ2-7 | TRBV27 | CASSSMDSSYEQYF
TRBJ2-1 | TRBV7-9 | CASSLLEQGVSEQFF
TRBJ2-7 | TRBV7-9 | CASSTGLADSYEQYF
TRBJ2-2 | TRBV2 | CASSESPGLVSTGELFF
TRBJ2-3 | TRBV9 | CASSGTSGRKDTQYF
TRBJ2-7 | TRBV4-3 | CASSQDRGSLYEQYF
TRBJ2-5 | TRBV2 | CASRTRGLMETQYF
TRBJ2-7 | TRBV7-9 | CASSSGLSYEQYF
TRBJ1-4 | TRBV15 | CATSPRGGATNEKLFF
TRBJ2-1 | TRBV29-1 | CSVAKGGNEQFF
TRBJ2-1 | TRBV5-1 | CASSSRLARDEQFF
TRBJ2-1 | TRBV6-1 | CASSEAIQGFNEQFF
TRBJ2-2 | TRBV7-8 | CASSLSPGLAGVSGELFF
TRBJ2-6 | TRBV5-1 | CASSLEGSLISGANVLTF
TRBJ2-1 | TRBV29-1 | CSVGGGEEQFF
TRBJ1-2 | TRBV27 | CASSSSLDRVANYGYTF
TRBJ2-7 | TRBV9 | CASSVAAGALYEQYF
TRBJ1-2 | TRBV7-9 | CASSLGASKSSGYTF
TRBJ2-3 | TRBV2 | CASTDPSRTDTQYF
TRBJ1-1 | TRBV11-3 | CASSFNKTTFLGTEAFF
TRBJ2-2 | TRBV4-1 | CASSQLGLLGELFF
TRBJ2-1 | TRBV7-7 | CASSPAIGGGSNEQFF
TRBJ2-7 | TRBV21-1 | CASPQEAGPNSYEQYF
TRBJ2-7 | TRBV2 | CASSEPAGGIYEQYF
TRBJ2-7 | TRBV13 | CASSSKQGGYEQYF
TRBJ1-1 | TRBV6-6 | CASSYSREGNTEAFF
TRBJ2-1 | TRBV15 | CATSRDLAGYNEQFF
TRBJ1-5 | TRBV6-1 | CASSESTVNQPQHF
TRBJ2-2 | TRBV5-4 | CASSLASYTGELFF
TRBJ2-1 | TRBV19 | CASSIDLAGTFSSYNEQFF
TRBJ2-3 | TRBV7-2 | CASSLASGVWGEDTQYF
TRBJ1-1 | TRBV6-6 | CASRQGTFEAFF
TRBJ1-1 | TRBV21-1 | CASRQVWGHLRGTEAFF
TRBJ2-7 | TRBV6-6 | CASSYGQTSYEQYF
TRBJ1-4 | TRBV19 | CASSAPGHLNEKLFF